This T cell receptor beta chain was recorded in a study of preoperative IRX-2 immunotherapy in early breast cancer. The table came from immunoSEQ multiplex PCR; TCRdb's copy has only in-frame clones and leaves some out. The table has tens of thousands of clones, 75% to 80% seen once. Specified treatment: preoperative locoregional IRX-2 cytokine immunotherapy. The sequence was obtained from a human donor with breast cancer. This sample comprised lymph node tissue, obtained before IRX-2 immunotherapy.

The CDR3 reads CASSIGREEKLFF. The CDR3, as DNA: TGTGCCAGTAGTATCGGGCGTGAGGAAAAACTGTTTTTT. The chain combines TRBV19 with TRBJ1-4; D ambiguous. Deletions cut 3 bases from V and 8 bases from J, with 10 bases between. CDR3 size: 13 residues. Germline CDR1 LNHDA, CDR2 SQIVND (reference sequence).